The next 32 T cell receptor beta chains were all read from a single sample in a study of OX40 agonist ivuxolimab in advanced cancers. Libraries were prepared by immunoSEQ multiplex PCR; TCRdb keeps only in-frame clonotypes and omits some of them. This table has about 75,000 clones, 86% appearing once. Here the sequenced sample was CD4+ or CD8+ T cells sorted from blood, taken in a trial of the OX40 agonist ivuxolimab. The receptors were gathered from an adult with an advanced solid tumor such as melanoma, head and neck, liver or kidney cancer.

V usage is TRBV9 and J usage is TRBJ1-6; D may be TRBD1 (6 bases). Germline V gives CDR1 SGDLS, CDR2 YYNGEE. The CDR3 has 14 amino acids. V was clipped by 3 bases and J by 7 bases, with 11 bases between them. Here the CDR3 reads CASSGTALNSPLHF. The CDR3 DNA reads as TGTGCCAGCAGCGGGACAGCGTTAAATTCACCCCTCCACTTT.

CDR3 amino acids: CASSLKPAPSGYTF. CDR3 DNA sequence: TGTGCCAGCAGCTTGAAGCCCGCTCCTAGTGGCTACACCTTC. V usage is TRBV5-5 and J usage is TRBJ1-2, with D unclear. CDR3 length: 14 residues. Germline V CDR1 and CDR2: SGHKS, YYEKEE (reference sequence). Trimming took 1 base from V and 7 from J, leaving 14 bases between them.

In the case of this clone: At one of its ends the junction is not consistent with the germline gene, which may arise from a read error. The chain joins TRBV7-9 to TRBJ2-1; TRBD1 matches at 8 bases. Germline CDR1 reads SEHNR; CDR2 reads FQNEAQ (reference sequence). The CDR3 runs 17 residues. This chain's CDR3 is CTSSPWTGTLNFNEQFF. The CDR3 DNA reads TGTACCAGCAGCCCGTGGACAGGGACCTTAAATTTCAATGAGCAGTTCTTC.

The chain carries TRBV11-2 and TRBJ1-1; D not certain. The CDR3 runs to 12 residues. Trimming took off 5 bases at V and 4 bases at J, with 8 bases between the two ends. Germline lookup yields CDR1 SGHAT and CDR2 FQNNGV. The CDR3 DNA is TGTGCCAGCAGCCCCCGGCTCACTGAAGCTTTCTTT. Translated: CASSPRLTEAFF.

This chain links TRBV7-9 with TRBJ1-4; maybe TRBD1 (5 bases). Germline values: CDR1 SEHNR, CDR2 FQNEAQ (reference sequence). The CDR3 covers 14 residues. The V and J ends lost 1 base and 8 bases respectively, with 11 bases between them. CDR3 in amino acids: CASSLEGVREKLFF. The DNA of the CDR3 is TGTGCCAGCAGCTTAGAAGGGGTTCGAGAAAAACTGTTTTTT.

The rearrangement joins TRBV4-2 to TRBJ1-6; weak D call: TRBD1 (5 bases). Germline V gene data show CDR1 as LGHNA and CDR2 as YNFKEQ. The CDR3 runs 16 residues. With 0 bases removed from V and 2 bases from J, the gap between germline ends came to 8 bases. CDR3 residues: CASSQERGPYNSPLHF. In DNA form, the CDR3 reads TGTGCCAGCAGCCAAGAAAGGGGCCCCTATAATTCACCCCTCCACTTT.

The V and J genes are TRBV30 and TRBJ2-7; 9 bases fit TRBD1. The germline CDR1 and CDR2 sequences are GTSNPN and SVGIG (reference sequence). With V trimmed by 4 bases and J by 2 bases, 6 bases remained unmatched. This CDR3 contains 14 residues. The DNA for the CDR3 is TGTGCCTGGAACCGGGACAGGGCTACCTACGAGCAGTACTTC. Protein product: CAWNRDRATYEQYF.

The CDR3: CASSEVGDFRYEQYF. CDR3 nucleotide sequence: TGTGCCAGCAGTGAAGTGGGGGACTTTCGCTACGAGCAGTACTTC. The chain is built from TRBV6-1 and TRBJ2-7; the D gene is possibly TRBD2 (6 bases). Germline V lookup: CDR1 MNHNS, CDR2 SASEGT. V lost 1 base to trimming and J lost 3 bases, with 13 bases between them. The CDR3 totals 15 residues.

The chain is built from TRBV28 and TRBJ1-6; perhaps TRBD1 as D (5 bases). This CDR3 spans 14 amino acids. Per germline, CDR1 MDHEN and CDR2 SYDVKM. Trimming removed 1 base from V and 8 bases from J, with 9 bases in between. For the CDR3, the DNA is TGTGCCAGCAGTTTATTACGGGGGGATTCACCCCTCCACTTT. It encodes CASSLLRGDSPLHF.

This clone occurred once. The chain is built from TRBV2 and TRBJ1-6; D gene ambiguous. This CDR3 has 13 amino acids. Deletions cut 9 bases from V and 5 bases from J, with 11 bases between. The germline gives CDR1 SNHLY, CDR2 FYNNEI. The CDR3 is CARGSYNNSPLHF. In nucleotides, the CDR3 is TGTGCCAGAGGGTCTTATAATAATTCACCCCTCCACTTT.

DNA for the CDR3: TGTGCCAGTAGTACCGTGCAGTTAGCGGGGGGCCGTGGAGATACGCAGTATTTT. This translates into CASSTVQLAGGRGDTQYF. The gene calls are TRBV19 and TRBJ2-3; 10 bases match TRBD2. CDR1 is LNHDA and CDR2 is SQIVND in the germline V gene (reference sequence). Trimming took 4 bases from V and 5 from J; bases not matched to a gene: 15. CDR3 length: 18 amino acids.

The chain has TRBV19 and TRBJ1-2; D is uncertain. The CDR3 is 13 amino acids. Germline V CDR1 and CDR2: LNHDA, SQIVND (reference sequence). Trimming took off 5 bases at V and 2 bases at J, with 9 bases between the two ends. The CDR3 sequence: CASSGLPNYGYTF. DNA of the CDR3: TGTGCCAGTAGTGGACTGCCCAACTATGGCTACACCTTC.

The chain combines TRBV5-4 with TRBJ2-7; D may be TRBD1 (7 bases). CDR1 is SGHNT, CDR2 YYREEE, per germline (reference sequence). Deletions cut 0 bases from V and 3 bases from J, with 16 bases between. The length of the CDR3 is 16 residues. CDR3 DNA sequence: TGTGCCAGCAGCTTGGCCCCAGGGGGGAGGTACTACGAGCAGTACTTC. Residues: CASSLAPGGRYYEQYF.

The chain joins TRBV7-3 to TRBJ2-2; 9 bases are a match to TRBD1. Germline V lookup: CDR1 SGHTA, CDR2 FQGTGA. The length of the CDR3 is 16 residues. V was pared by 1 base and J by 7 bases, with 7 bases of the junction left unmatched. CDR3 bases: TGTGCCAGCAGCTTAAGAGGACAGGGGTTCGGCGGGGAGCTGTTTTTT. Translation: CASSLRGQGFGGELFF.

The chain uses TRBV7-3 and TRBJ2-2; D is ambiguous. The CDR3 runs to 14 residues. The ends were cut back, 7 bases at V and 1 base at J, with 10 bases in the middle. Germline values: CDR1 SGHTA, CDR2 FQGTGA. The CDR3 coding sequence is TGTGCCAGCACCTACAGCGTGAACACCGGGGAGCTGTTTTTT. Translation gives CASTYSVNTGELFF.

This clone was seen only once. V and J are TRBV27 and TRBJ1-2; no reliable D call. CDR3 size: 12 residues. CDR1 and CDR2 (germline): MNHEY, SMNVEV (reference sequence). The ends were cut back, 4 bases at V and 3 bases at J, with 6 bases in the middle. The CDR3 DNA sequence: TGTGCCAGCAGTTCCGGGCACTATGGCTACACCTTC. Residues: CASSSGHYGYTF.

The rearrangement uses TRBV18 and TRBJ2-7, with 9 bases identical to TRBD1. The CDR3 is made up of 14 amino acids. The germline V gene encodes CDR1 KGHSH and CDR2 LQKENI. Losses at the gene ends were 8 bases for V and 3 bases for J; bases not matched to a gene: 8. The CDR3 spells CASAYDRGGYEQYF. The CDR3 region has the DNA TGTGCCAGCGCTTATGACAGGGGGGGCTACGAGCAGTACTTC.

The CDR3 nucleotides are TGCGCCAGCAGCGATGGACAGGCTGGGACCCAGTACTTC. Amino acid sequence: CASSDGQAGTQYF. The chain uses TRBV5-1 and TRBJ2-5; 7 bases align to TRBD1. Per germline, CDR1 SGHRS and CDR2 YFSETQ. The CDR3 extends over 13 amino acids. The V segment lost 4 bases and the J segment 7 bases; nucleotides outside the gene matches: 7.

The chain joins TRBV6-5 to TRBJ1-5; D remains ambiguous. CDR3 length equals 14 residues. From germline, CDR1 is MNHEY and CDR2 SVGAGI. V lost 2 bases to trimming and J lost 1 base, with 6 bases between them. CDR3 residues: CASSYRRSNQPQHF. In DNA, the CDR3 is TGTGCCAGCAGTTACCGGCGGAGCAATCAGCCCCAGCATTTT.

This chain connects TRBV11-1 to TRBJ2-7, with D perhaps TRBD1 (6 bases). The CDR3 covers 14 residues. Trimming took 6 bases from V and 4 from J, leaving 16 bases between them. Germline lookup yields CDR1 SGHAT and CDR2 FQDESV (reference sequence). The DNA for the CDR3 is TGTGCCAGCAGGCTTGGACAGAACGTTTACGAGCAGTACTTC. As protein: CASRLGQNVYEQYF.

Points on this clone: At one end the junction does not follow the germline gene, possibly because of a read error. CDR3 in DNA: TGTGCCAGCAGTGACTCTGGCCAGGGCTACGAGCAGTACTTC. Translated: CASSDSGQGYEQYF. The chain carries TRBV10-3 and TRBJ2-7; possible D gene TRBD1, 5 bases. CDR3 length: 14 amino acids. CDR1 ENHRY and CDR2 SYGVKD come from the germline V gene.

This clone was observed a single time. The chain uses TRBV29-1 and TRBJ2-3; a weak D match, TRBD1 (5 bases). The CDR3 has 13 residues. Trimming stripped 3 bases from V and 1 base from J, with 8 bases between. Germline V gene sequence: CDR1 SQVTM, CDR2 ANQGSEA. The CDR3 reads CSVDEGGTDTQYF. Written as DNA, the CDR3 is TGCAGCGTTGATGAAGGGGGCACAGATACGCAGTATTTT.

This clone was detected once. This chain uses TRBV18 with TRBJ2-3; D might be TRBD2 (5 bases). V was shortened by 5 bases and J by 2 bases, with 11 bases between the two germline ends. The CDR3 length is 14 residues. The germline V gene encodes CDR1 KGHSH and CDR2 LQKENI. CDR3 loop: CASSSTGFTDTQYF. The DNA for the CDR3 is TGTGCCAGCTCATCTACGGGATTCACAGATACGCAGTATTTT.

The V and J genes are TRBV28 and TRBJ1-4; possible D gene TRBD1, 5 bases. The length of the CDR3 is 16 residues. V dropped 5 bases and J dropped 2 bases, with 15 bases sitting between them. From germline, CDR1 is MDHEN and CDR2 SYDVKM. CDR3 residues: CASSLPWGGTNEKLFF. For the CDR3, the DNA is TGTGCCAGCAGTCTCCCTTGGGGGGGTACTAATGAAAAACTGTTTTTT.

This rearrangement joins TRBV11-3 to TRBJ2-7; maybe TRBD2 (6 bases). Germline lookup yields CDR1 SGHNT and CDR2 YENEEA. The V end lost 4 bases, the J end lost 0 bases, and 16 bases lay between the germline ends. The length of the CDR3 is 16 residues. The CDR3 loop reads CASSSYPGGSSYEQYF. The DNA of the CDR3 is TGTGCCAGCAGCTCTTATCCCGGGGGAAGCTCCTACGAGCAGTACTTC.

The chain is built from TRBV6-6 and TRBJ2-7; perhaps TRBD2 as D (6 bases). The V end lost 8 bases, the J end lost 3 bases, and 11 bases lay between the germline ends. The CDR3 loop spans 12 amino acids. CDR1 MNHNY and CDR2 SVGAGI come from the germline V gene (reference sequence). CDR3 bases: TGTGCCAGCTCCCCGGGAGTCTACGAGCAGTACTTC. Encoded protein: CASSPGVYEQYF.

This chain joins TRBV20-1 and TRBJ2-7; D remains ambiguous. The germline gives CDR1 DFQATT, CDR2 SNEGSKA (reference sequence). V was cut by 3 bases and J by 0 bases, with 3 bases left in between. The CDR3 sequence is 11 residues long. CDR3 nucleotide sequence: TGCAGTGCTAGCCGCTCCTACGAGCAGTACTTC. Protein: CSASRSYEQYF.

The CDR3 loop is CASSQEDPGPYGYTF. CDR3 in DNA: TGTGCCAGCAGCCAAGAGGACCCAGGACCTTATGGCTACACCTTC. The rearrangement uses TRBV4-2 and TRBJ1-2, with D hard to call. The CDR3 has 15 residues. In germline, CDR1 is LGHNA, CDR2 YNFKEQ. Trimming left V 0 bases short and J 5 bases short, with 13 bases between.

V usage is TRBV19 and J usage is TRBJ2-5; TRBD1 matches at 9 bases. The DNA end is a closer match to TRBJ2-7, so the J assignment may be wrong. There are 13 residues in the CDR3. Per the germline V gene, CDR1 is LNHDA and CDR2 is SQIVND (reference sequence). In nucleotides, the CDR3 is TGTGCCAGCCGAACGGGACAGGGCTCCGAGCAGTACTTC. Translating gives CASRTGQGSEQYF.

The chain combines TRBV5-4 with TRBJ2-2, with D unclear. The germline V gene encodes CDR1 SGHNT and CDR2 YYREEE (reference sequence). This CDR3 contains 15 residues. With 3 bases removed from V and 2 bases from J, the gap between germline ends came to 11 bases. The CDR3 sequence: CASSYRSGNTGELFF. Written as DNA, the CDR3 is TGTGCCAGCAGCTACCGGTCGGGCAACACCGGGGAGCTGTTTTTT.

The chain employs TRBV5-4 and TRBJ2-5; 7 nucleotides agree with TRBD2. V shed 2 bases and J 5 bases; nucleotides not matched to a gene: 3. Germline V CDR1 and CDR2: SGHNT, YYREEE (reference sequence). This CDR3 has 13 residues. The CDR3 region is CASSFMGGETQYF. The CDR3 nucleotides read TGTGCCAGCAGCTTTATGGGAGGGGAGACCCAGTACTTC.

In nucleotides, the CDR3 is TGTGCCAGTAAACACAGCGGTGAGAACACTGAAGCTTTCTTT. Translated, it gives CASKHSGENTEAFF. The V call is TRBV19, the J call TRBJ1-1; D is uncertain. The germline V and J ends were trimmed by 7 bases and 1 base, with 13 bases remaining between them. The CDR3 totals 14 residues. Germline V lookup: CDR1 LNHDA, CDR2 SQIVND (reference sequence).